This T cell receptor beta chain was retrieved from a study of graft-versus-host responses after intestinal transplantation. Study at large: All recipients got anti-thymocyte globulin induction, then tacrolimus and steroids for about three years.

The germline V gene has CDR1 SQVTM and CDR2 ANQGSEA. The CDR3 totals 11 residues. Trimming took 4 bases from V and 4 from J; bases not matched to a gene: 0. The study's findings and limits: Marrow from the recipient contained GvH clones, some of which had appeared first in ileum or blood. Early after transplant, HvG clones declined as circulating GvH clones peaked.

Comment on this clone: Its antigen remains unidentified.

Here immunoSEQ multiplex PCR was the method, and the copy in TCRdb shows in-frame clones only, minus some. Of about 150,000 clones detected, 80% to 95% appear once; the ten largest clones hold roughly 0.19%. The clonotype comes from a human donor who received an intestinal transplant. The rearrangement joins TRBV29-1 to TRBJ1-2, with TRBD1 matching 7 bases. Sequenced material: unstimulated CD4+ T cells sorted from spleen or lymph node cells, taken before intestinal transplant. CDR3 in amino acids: CSVGDSYGYTF. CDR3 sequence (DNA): TGCAGCGTTGGGGACAGCTATGGCTACACCTTC.